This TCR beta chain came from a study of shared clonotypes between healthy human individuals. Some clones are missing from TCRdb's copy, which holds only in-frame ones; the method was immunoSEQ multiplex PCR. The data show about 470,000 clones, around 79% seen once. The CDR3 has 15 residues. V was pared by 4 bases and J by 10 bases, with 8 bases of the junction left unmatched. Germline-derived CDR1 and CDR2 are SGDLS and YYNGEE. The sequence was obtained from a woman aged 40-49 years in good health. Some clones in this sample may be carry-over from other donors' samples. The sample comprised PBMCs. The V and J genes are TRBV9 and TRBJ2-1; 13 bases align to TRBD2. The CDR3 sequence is CASSPTTSGRVEQFF. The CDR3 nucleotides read TGTGCCAGCAGCCCCACCACTAGCGGGAGGGTGGAGCAGTTCTTC.